The 7 T cell receptor beta chains below were found in one sample sequenced in a study of cytomegalovirus exposure and HLA in healthy donors. This PCR relied on a set of 60 Vbeta primers and 13 Jbeta primers. Assay used: immunoSEQ multiplex PCR; TCRdb lists only in-frame clones, some missing. In all, the sample yields more than 90,000 clones. Material: PBMCs. The receptors originated from a man aged 25-45 years in good health and CMV-seronegative.

The V and J genes are TRBV7-2 and TRBJ1-2, with D possibly being TRBD1 (6 bases). Trimming took off 2 bases at V and 3 bases at J, with 13 bases between the two ends. The CDR3 runs to 15 residues. Germline V gene lookup returns CDR1 SGHTA and CDR2 FQGNSA. In nucleotides, the CDR3 is TGTGCCAGCAGCTTACAGGGGCCTATCGACTATGGCTACACCTTC. Protein sequence: CASSLQGPIDYGYTF.

The CDR3 region is CASSIQGTEGYEQYF. CDR3 sequence (DNA): TGTGCCAGTAGTATTCAGGGGACAGAGGGCTACGAGCAGTACTTC. The gene calls are TRBV19 and TRBJ2-7, with TRBD1 matching over 7 bases. The V segment lost 3 bases and the J segment 3 bases; nucleotides outside the gene matches: 8. Germline CDR1 reads LNHDA; CDR2 reads SQIVND (reference sequence). There are 15 residues in the CDR3.

J is TRBJ2-7 and V is TRBV9, with TRBD1 identical over 7 bases. In germline, CDR1 is SGDLS, CDR2 YYNGEE. CDR3 length equals 13 residues. Trimming removed 4 bases from V and 4 bases from J; junction bases left unmatched: 5. CDR3 nucleotide sequence: TGTGCCAGCAGCAACAGGGGCGGATACGAGCAGTACTTC. Its translation is CASSNRGGYEQYF.

The J gene is TRBJ1-1, the V gene TRBV7-2; D may be TRBD1 (5 bases). Trimming cost V 4 bases and J 6 bases, with 18 bases left between them. Germline V gives CDR1 SGHTA, CDR2 FQGNSA. CDR3 length: 15 amino acids. The DNA of the CDR3 is TGTGCCAGCAGCTCTCCTCCCGGGGGGTACCCTGAAGCTTTCTTT. Translation gives CASSSPPGGYPEAFF.

The chain recombines TRBV7-2 with TRBJ1-2, with 9 bases identical to TRBD1. Trimming took 4 bases from V and 5 from J; bases not matched to a gene: 11. This CDR3 has 16 amino acids. CDR1 SGHTA and CDR2 FQGNSA come from the germline V gene. The CDR3 DNA sequence: TGTGCCAGCAGCTCAGGGGCTCCGGGACAGGGTTATGGCTACACCTTC. Translated: CASSSGAPGQGYGYTF.

The chain carries TRBV27 and TRBJ1-2, with 11 nucleotides matching TRBD1. Germline loops: CDR1 MNHEY, CDR2 SMNVEV (reference sequence). Trimming removed 3 bases from V and 5 bases from J; junction bases left unmatched: 5. There are 15 residues in the CDR3. This chain's CDR3 is CASSFSGTGGYGYTF. CDR3 nucleotides: TGTGCCAGCAGTTTCTCCGGGACAGGGGGATATGGCTACACCTTC.

The V and J genes are TRBV7-8 and TRBJ1-2; the D gene is possibly TRBD1 (6 bases). The V gene's germline CDR1 is SGHVS and CDR2 FQNEAQ. This CDR3 contains 14 residues. Trimming pared 4 bases from V and 6 bases from J, leaving 15 bases between. The CDR3 region has the DNA TGTGCCAGCAGCTGGCGAGTAGGGGGGGATGGCTACACCTTC. This encodes CASSWRVGGDGYTF.